The clone carrying this TCR beta chain was detected many times. The CDR3 consists of 15 residues. Germline CDR1 is DFQATT and CDR2 is SNEGSKA (reference sequence). The V end was cut by 0 bases, the J end by 2 bases, with 14 bases between. TCRdb re-called the RACE reads with MiXCR, one entry per CDR3 protein. The sample shows about 82,000 distinct CDR3 sequences, 6.5% to 8% of them seen only once. This entry comes from a study of human T cells and chemical hapten exposure. About the research overall: There were weekly diphenylcyclopropenone doses to the scalp for patients throughout the roughly 25-week study.

Time point here: patch test 2, 6 weeks after DPC sensitization. Treatment in this sample: therapeutic diphenylcyclopropenone sensitization with weekly scalp DPC. The V call is TRBV20-1, the J call TRBJ2-7; D remains unclear. The sample in question was whole blood, obtained in connection with sensitization to the hapten diphenylcyclopropenone (DPC). This receptor was identified in a woman aged 25-40 years with alopecia areata. Some clones in this sample may be carry-over from other donors' samples. This CDR3 reads CSARDLGLGTYEQYF. In nucleotides, the CDR3 is TGCAGTGCTAGAGATCTGGGCCTGGGCACCTACGAGCAGTACTTC.